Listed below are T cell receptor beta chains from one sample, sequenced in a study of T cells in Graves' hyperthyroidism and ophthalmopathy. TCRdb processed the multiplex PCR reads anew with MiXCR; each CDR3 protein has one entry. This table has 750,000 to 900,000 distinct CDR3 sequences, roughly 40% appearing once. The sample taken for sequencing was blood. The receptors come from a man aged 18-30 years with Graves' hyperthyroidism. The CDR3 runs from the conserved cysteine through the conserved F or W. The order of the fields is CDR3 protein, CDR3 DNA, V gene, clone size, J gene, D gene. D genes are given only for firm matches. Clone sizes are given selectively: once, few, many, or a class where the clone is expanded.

CVSSPTDGAGYGYTF,TGTGTCAGCAGCCCCACGGACGGTGCGGGTTATGGCTACACCTTC,TRBV9,NA,TRBJ1-2,NA
CASSQIPEEQYF,TGTGCCAGCAGTCAAATCCCAGAAGAGCAGTACTTC,TRBV2,NA,TRBJ2-7,NA
CASSLSIYNTYEQYF,TGTGCCAGCAGCTTGAGCATCTACAACACCTACGAGCAGTACTTC,TRBV7-2,NA,TRBJ2-7,NA
CASSSSGTSTYEQYF,TGTGCCAGCAGTTCATCCGGGACTAGCACTTACGAGCAGTACTTC,TRBV11-2,NA,TRBJ2-7,TRBD2
CASSHLRTGESYSNQPQHF,TGCGCCAGCAGTCATCTTAGGACAGGGGAGAGCTATAGCAATCAGCCCCAGCATTTT,TRBV23-1,NA,TRBJ1-5,TRBD1
CASSFGTGYEETQYF,TGTGCCAGCAGCTTCGGGACAGGGTACGAAGAGACCCAGTACTTC,TRBV11-3,NA,TRBJ2-5,TRBD1
CASSPGGGSLGEQYF,TGTGCCAGCAGCCCGGGAGGGGGTAGTTTAGGGGAGCAGTACTTC,TRBV12-3/TRBV12-4,NA,TRBJ2-7,TRBD2
CASSAQSGGERTQYF,TGTGCCAGCAGCGCCCAGTCGGGAGGCGAGCGAACGCAGTATTTT,TRBV9,NA,TRBJ2-3,TRBD2
CASFTSGNTGELFF,TGTGCCAGCTTTACTAGCGGGAACACCGGGGAGCTGTTTTTT,TRBV6-2/TRBV6-3,NA,TRBJ2-2,TRBD2
CASSFADRGTEQYF,TGCGCCAGCAGCTTCGCTGACAGGGGGACCGAGCAGTACTTC,TRBV5-1,few,TRBJ2-7,TRBD1
CASRPPTVNTEAFF,TGTGCCAGCAGACCCCCGACAGTGAACACTGAAGCTTTCTTT,TRBV7-2,few,TRBJ1-1,NA
CASFSPGGANVLTF,TGTGCCAGCTTTTCCCCAGGGGGGGCCAACGTCCTGACTTTC,TRBV7-9,many,TRBJ2-6,NA
CASKQTGMEKSPLHF,TGTGCCAGCAAACAGACCGGGATGGAGAAATCACCCCTCCACTTT,TRBV12-3/TRBV12-4,few,TRBJ1-6,NA
CASSTDPYEQYF,TGTGCCAGCAGTACCGATCCCTACGAGCAGTACTTC,TRBV7-6,many,TRBJ2-7,NA
CASSRKGGFADYGYTF,TGTGCCAGCAGTCGAAAGGGGGGGTTTGCTGACTATGGCTACACCTTC,TRBV12-3/TRBV12-4,NA,TRBJ1-2,NA
CASSLAGGGEAGEQYF,TGTGCCAGCAGCTTAGCGGGGGGAGGGGAGGCCGGCGAGCAGTACTTC,TRBV7-9,few,TRBJ2-7,TRBD2
CASSQDITLEPNQPQHF,TGTGCCAGCAGCCAAGATATCACCTTGGAGCCTAATCAGCCCCAGCATTTT,TRBV7-9,NA,TRBJ1-5,NA
CASRWTGGGGEAFF,TGTGCCAGCAGATGGACAGGGGGCGGCGGTGAAGCTTTCTTT,TRBV6-1,NA,TRBJ1-1,TRBD1
CASSFSWTSGQETQYF,TGTGCCAGCAGCTTTTCCTGGACTAGCGGGCAAGAGACCCAGTACTTC,TRBV7-9,NA,TRBJ2-5,TRBD2
CASSPGGKLYF,TGTGCCAGCAGCCCGGGCGGGAAATTGTACTTC,TRBV7-9,NA,TRBJ2-7,NA
CASSYSRDRGYEQYF,TGTGCCAGCAGTTATTCCCGGGACAGGGGGTACGAGCAGTACTTC,TRBV6-5,NA,TRBJ2-7,TRBD1
CASSLGGWQGETEAFF,TGTGCCAGCAGCTTAGGCGGATGGCAGGGTGAAACTGAAGCTTTCTTT,TRBV7-3,once,TRBJ1-1,NA
CSTPGPWDSPLHF,TGCAGCACTCCGGGACCCTGGGATTCACCCCTCCACTTT,TRBV29-1,NA,TRBJ1-6,NA
CASSQGINGYTF,TGTGCCAGCAGCCAGGGGATAAATGGCTACACCTTC,TRBV9,NA,TRBJ1-2,NA
CASSQEGSSGNTIYF,TGCGCCAGCAGCCAAGAGGGCAGCTCTGGAAACACCATATATTTT,TRBV4-3,few,TRBJ1-3,NA
CASSLESLDMSEKLFF,TGTGCCAGCAGCTTGGAGAGCCTGGACATGAGTGAAAAACTGTTTTTT,TRBV5-6,NA,TRBJ1-4,NA
CASLGRAEQETQYF,TGTGCCAGCTTGGGACGAGCGGAACAAGAGACCCAGTACTTC,TRBV25-1,once,TRBJ2-5,NA
CASSFSVWNTEAFF,TGTGCCAGCAGCTTTTCGGTCTGGAACACTGAAGCTTTCTTT,TRBV5-4,NA,TRBJ1-1,NA
CATSDEGTSTDTQYF,TGTGCCACCAGTGATGAGGGGACCAGCACAGATACGCAGTATTTT,TRBV24-1,NA,TRBJ2-3,NA
CASSLFQGGNQPQHF,TGTGCCAGCAGCTTGTTCCAGGGGGGCAATCAGCCCCAGCATTTT,TRBV5-6,NA,TRBJ1-5,TRBD1
CSGGQGAEKLFF,TGCAGCGGGGGACAGGGAGCCGAAAAACTGTTTTTT,TRBV29-1,once,TRBJ1-4,TRBD1
CASSKRRGQETQYF,TGTGCCAGCAGCAAAAGGCGGGGCCAGGAGACCCAGTACTTC,TRBV7-8,many,TRBJ2-5,NA
CACSYQGRETQYF,TGTGCCTGCAGTTACCAAGGGAGGGAGACCCAGTACTTC,TRBV10-3,NA,TRBJ2-5,NA
CASSQLAETQYF,TGTGCCAGCAGCCAACTAGCGGAGACCCAGTACTTC,TRBV7-9,many,TRBJ2-5,TRBD2
CSVAGLAVHEQYF,TGCAGCGTCGCGGGACTAGCGGTCCACGAGCAGTACTTC,TRBV29-1,many,TRBJ2-7,TRBD2
CASSYNIRDGTYEQYF,TGTGCCAGCAGTTACAATATCCGGGACGGAACCTACGAGCAGTACTTC,TRBV6-5,NA,TRBJ2-7,NA
CASSLSSLLPQHF,TGTGCCAGCAGTTTAAGCAGCCTACTGCCCCAGCATTTT,TRBV25-1,once,TRBJ1-5,NA
CASSPLREYGYTF,TGTGCCAGCAGCCCGCTGAGGGAATATGGCTACACCTTC,TRBV9,NA,TRBJ1-2,NA
CASSVVSGETQYF,TGTGCCAGCAGCGTAGTTAGCGGAGAGACCCAGTACTTC,TRBV9,many,TRBJ2-5,NA
CAGSLQATNEKLFF,TGTGCCGGCAGTTTACAGGCAACTAATGAAAAACTGTTTTTT,TRBV12-3/TRBV12-4,NA,TRBJ1-4,NA
CASRARGLDSPLHF,TGTGCCAGCAGGGCGAGGGGGTTGGACTCACCCCTCCACTTT,TRBV6-5,few,TRBJ1-6,NA
CASSWDMETQYF,TGTGCCAGCAGCTGGGACATGGAGACCCAGTACTTC,TRBV12-3/TRBV12-4,many,TRBJ2-5,NA
CSVRRGTGDQPQHF,TGCAGTGTTCGCCGAGGGACAGGAGATCAGCCCCAGCATTTT,TRBV20-1,NA,TRBJ1-5,TRBD1
CSVEEQATWGYTF,TGCAGCGTTGAAGAACAGGCCACTTGGGGCTACACCTTC,TRBV29-1,many,TRBJ1-2,NA
CASSPDREAVDGYTF,TGTGCCAGCAGCCCCGATCGGGAAGCGGTGGATGGCTACACCTTC,TRBV7-3,NA,TRBJ1-2,NA
CASTGVYQPQHF,TGTGCCAGCACTGGGGTTTATCAGCCCCAGCATTTT,TRBV7-8,once,TRBJ1-5,NA
CAIQPTPGPISGANVLTF,TGTGCCATTCAACCCACCCCGGGACCGATATCTGGGGCCAACGTCCTGACTTTC,TRBV10-3,NA,TRBJ2-6,NA
CASSLSTGDPYEQYF,TGTGCCAGCAGTCTTAGCACAGGGGATCCCTACGAGCAGTACTTC,TRBV6-1,few,TRBJ2-7,TRBD1
CASSRFGEAGRGNQPQHF,TGTGCCAGCAGCCGTTTTGGGGAAGCAGGACGGGGAAATCAGCCCCAGCATTTT,TRBV2,NA,TRBJ1-5,NA
CASSEHRTETFF,TGTGCCAGCAGTGAACACCGAACTGAAACTTTCTTT,TRBV6-1,NA,TRBJ1-1,NA
CASSSQMNTEAFF,TGTGCCAGCAGCTCACAGATGAACACTGAAGCTTTCTTT,TRBV7-3,many,TRBJ1-1,NA
CASSGREAYNSPLHF,TGTGCCAGCAGCGGCCGCGAGGCCTATAATTCACCCCTCCACTTT,TRBV9,many,TRBJ1-6,NA